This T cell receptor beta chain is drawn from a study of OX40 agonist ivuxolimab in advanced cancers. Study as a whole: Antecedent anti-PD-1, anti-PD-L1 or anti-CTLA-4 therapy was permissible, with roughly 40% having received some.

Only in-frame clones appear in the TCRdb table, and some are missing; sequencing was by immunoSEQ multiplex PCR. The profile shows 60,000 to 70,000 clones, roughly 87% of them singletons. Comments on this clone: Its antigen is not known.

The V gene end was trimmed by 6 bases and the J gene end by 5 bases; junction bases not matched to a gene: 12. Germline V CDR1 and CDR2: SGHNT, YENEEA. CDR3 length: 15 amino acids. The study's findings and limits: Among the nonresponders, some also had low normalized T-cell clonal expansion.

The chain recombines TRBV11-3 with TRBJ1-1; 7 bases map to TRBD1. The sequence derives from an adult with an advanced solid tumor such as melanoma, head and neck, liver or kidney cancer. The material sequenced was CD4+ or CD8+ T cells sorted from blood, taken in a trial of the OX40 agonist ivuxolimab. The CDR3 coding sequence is TGTGCCAGCAGGTCGTACAGGGGTTCTAAGACTGAAGCTTTCTTT. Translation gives CASRSYRGSKTEAFF.